This T cell receptor (beta chain) derives from a study of blood T cell repertoires in COVID-19. Deletions cut 5 bases from V and 1 base from J, with 15 bases between. This CDR3 comprises 15 residues. Germline CDR1 is SGHVS and CDR2 is FNYEAQ. Some clones are missing from TCRdb's copy, which holds only in-frame ones; the method was immunoSEQ multiplex PCR. Found here are approximately 200,000 clones, roughly nine tenths of them singletons; the top ten hold more than 2%. Participants were aged roughly 18 to 90 years, lived in over 20 US areas, and enrolled virtually. This chain uses TRBV7-6 with TRBJ2-7, with a tentative D call TRBD1 (5 bases). The sequencing sample was made of PBMCs or T cells enriched from blood (not recorded which). This TCR was sampled from a woman aged 25 to 39 who had recovered from COVID-19. In DNA form, the CDR3 reads TGTGCCAGCAGCGTCAGGGCAAAGGAGTCCTACGAGCAGTACTTC. The encoded protein is CASSVRAKESYEQYF. Drawing the rest from reference TRBV7-6 and TRBJ2-7, the complete variable domain is GAGVSQSPRYKVTKRGQDVALRCDPISGHVSLYWYRQALGQGPEFLTYFNYEAQQDKSGLPNDRFSAERPEGSISTLTIQRTEQRDSAMYRCASSVRAKESYEQYFGPGTRLTVT.